This TCR beta chain appears in the sequencing data of a study of cytomegalovirus exposure and HLA in healthy donors. The CDR3 covers 14 residues. Germline V CDR1 and CDR2: GTSNPN, SVGIG (reference sequence). V was cut by 5 bases and J by 3 bases, with 14 bases left in between. The PCR had 60 Vbeta and 13 Jbeta primers. Using immunoSEQ multiplex PCR, the repertoire was profiled, and TCRdb retains in-frame clones only, with some absent. The data contain 150,000 to 200,000 clones, roughly three quarters of them seen just once; the ten biggest clones take up approximately 4.4%. This clone was counted a few times. The antigen is undetermined. The study's findings and limits: Cytomegalovirus-associated status was assigned to fewer than 200 TCR beta chains.

V gene TRBV30 combines with J gene TRBJ1-5, with D tentatively TRBD1 (5 bases). Sequencing was performed on PBMCs. The TCR was taken from a man aged 18 to 30 in good health and CMV-seropositive. The CDR3 is CAWGEGIFNQPQHF. The DNA for the CDR3 is TGTGCCTGGGGGGAGGGGATCTTCAATCAGCCCCAGCATTTT.